The 28 T cell receptor beta chains below all came from one sample that was sequenced in a study of cytomegalovirus exposure and HLA in healthy donors. The primer mix had 60 Vbeta and 13 Jbeta primers. TCRdb's copy holds only in-frame clones and misses some; the assay was immunoSEQ multiplex PCR. Here the sample spans some 96,000 clones, 70% to 80% being singletons. Sequencing was done on a sample of PBMCs. These receptors were taken from a woman aged 60-75 years in good health and CMV-seropositive.

V gene TRBV1 combines with J gene TRBJ1-2; the D call in the table, TRBD1, was not verified against the DNA. TRBV1 is an annotated pseudogene. The CDR3 runs to 15 residues. In nucleotides, the CDR3 is TGCGCCAGCAGCCAAGAAAGACTGGCCAGGGATGGCTACACCTTC. It yields the protein CASSQERLARDGYTF.

The J gene is TRBJ2-7, the V gene TRBV29-1; 8 nucleotides line up with TRBD1. The CDR3 is made up of 15 amino acids. Looked up from germline, CDR1 is SQVTM and CDR2 is ANQGSEA. With 7 bases clipped from V and 4 bases from J, the junction kept 15 bases outside the gene matches. The CDR3 here is CSAQWGGQGSYEQYF. The CDR3 DNA reads as TGCAGCGCCCAGTGGGGCGGACAGGGATCTTACGAGCAGTACTTC.

This sequence joins TRBV7-2 and TRBJ2-1, with 7 bases that match TRBD2. Germline values: CDR1 SGHTA, CDR2 FQGNSA. Unmatched junction bases numbered 4, after V lost 7 bases and J lost 4 bases. The CDR3 covers 13 residues. Here the CDR3 reads CASNQGLYNEQFF. For the CDR3, the DNA is TGTGCCAGCAACCAGGGACTATACAATGAGCAGTTCTTC.

This clone was seen more than once but under ten times. The chain has TRBV6-6 and TRBJ1-1, with 9 bases lining up with TRBD1. The CDR3 is 16 residues long. V shed 5 bases, J shed 2 bases, and the junction held 9 bases outside the gene matches. Germline loops: CDR1 MNHNY, CDR2 SVGAGI (reference sequence). CDR3 sequence: CASSTHRGPSNTEAFF. The CDR3 nucleotides read TGTGCCAGCAGTACCCACAGGGGGCCAAGTAACACTGAAGCTTTCTTT.

The chain has TRBV5-8 and TRBJ2-5, with 10 positions matching TRBD2. In germline, CDR1 is SGHTS, CDR2 YDEGEE. The V gene end was trimmed by 0 bases and the J gene end by 4 bases; junction bases not matched to a gene: 6. The CDR3 is made up of 16 amino acids. The CDR3 sequence is CASSLGASGSGETQYF. The DNA of the CDR3 is TGTGCCAGCAGCTTGGGTGCTAGCGGGAGTGGAGAGACCCAGTACTTC.

V and J are TRBV15 and TRBJ2-2, with D tentatively TRBD1 (6 bases). V lost 9 bases, J lost 4 bases, and 12 bases lay in between. Germline assignment: CDR1 LNHNV and CDR2 YYDKDF (reference sequence). CDR3 length: 13 amino acids. The CDR3 nucleotides read TGTGCCACTGCGGTGGGGGCCACCGGGGAGCTGTTTTTT. Its translation: CATAVGATGELFF. Combining the CDR3 with reference TRBV15 and TRBJ2-2 gives the whole variable domain DAMVIQNPRYQVTQFGKPVTLSCSQTLNHNVMYWYQQKSSQAPKLLFHYYDKDFNNEADTPDNFQSRRPNTSFCFLDIRSPGLGDTAMYLCATAVGATGELFFGEGSRLTVL.

This rearrangement joins TRBV28 to TRBJ1-1; no reliable D call. The CDR3 runs to 12 residues. Germline loops: CDR1 MDHEN, CDR2 SYDVKM. Trimming removed 2 bases from V and 6 bases from J, with 7 bases in between. The CDR3 DNA reads TGTGCCAGCAGTTTACCGGTGGCTGAAGCTTTCTTT. This codes for CASSLPVAEAFF. Variable domain in full (rest from reference TRBV28 and TRBJ1-1): DVKVTQSSRYLVKRTGEKVFLECVQDMDHENMFWYRQDPGLGLRLIYFSYDVKMKEKGDIPEGYSVSREKKERFSLILESASTNQTSMYLCASSLPVAEAFFGQGTRLTVV.

The rearrangement joins TRBV15 to TRBJ1-1; 7 nucleotides align to TRBD1. CDR1 LNHNV and CDR2 YYDKDF come from the germline V gene (reference sequence). The CDR3 contains 16 residues. V was pared by 4 bases and J by 0 bases, with 8 bases of the junction left unmatched. The CDR3 here is CATSTGRGQMNTEAFF. For the CDR3, the DNA is TGTGCCACCAGCACAGGGCGGGGACAGATGAACACTGAAGCTTTCTTT. Drawing the rest from reference TRBV15 and TRBJ1-1, the complete variable domain is DAMVIQNPRYQVTQFGKPVTLSCSQTLNHNVMYWYQQKSSQAPKLLFHYYDKDFNNEADTPDNFQSRRPNTSFCFLDIRSPGLGDTAMYLCATSTGRGQMNTEAFFGQGTRLTVV.

In DNA form, the CDR3 reads TGCGCCAGCAGCTCCTTCGCGGCCACAGATACGCAGTATTTT. Translation gives CASSSFAATDTQYF. The V gene is TRBV5-1, the J gene TRBJ2-3; D gene unclear. The CDR3 totals 14 residues. Germline V gene lookup returns CDR1 SGHRS and CDR2 YFSETQ. Trimming removed 3 bases from V and 2 bases from J, with 10 bases in between.

This CDR3 is CSPGFEETQYF. In DNA, the CDR3 is TGCAGCCCGGGGTTTGAAGAGACCCAGTACTTC. This chain uses TRBV20-1 with TRBJ2-5; maybe TRBD2 (5 bases). The germline gives CDR1 DFQATT, CDR2 SNEGSKA (reference sequence). The CDR3 has 11 amino acids.

The V call is TRBV5-4, the J call TRBJ2-5, with D possibly being TRBD2 (6 bases). V lost 2 bases and J lost 4, with 12 bases in between. CDR1 and CDR2 from the germline V gene are SGHNT and YYREEE (reference sequence). The CDR3 runs 14 residues. CDR3 in DNA: TGTGCCAGCAGCTTCGGGAGCCGGCCAGAGACCCAGTACTTC. It is translated as CASSFGSRPETQYF. Supplemented by reference TRBV5-4 and TRBJ2-5, the full variable domain reads ETGVTQSPTHLIKTRGQQVTLRCSSQSGHNTVSWYQQALGQGPQFIFQYYREEENGRGNFPPRFSGLQFPNYSSELNVNALELDDSALYLCASSFGSRPETQYFGPGTRLLVL.

V gene TRBV9 combines with J gene TRBJ1-2; TRBD1 matches 10 bases. The germline gives CDR1 SGDLS, CDR2 YYNGEE. The CDR3 contains 14 residues. Trimming at V came to 4 bases and at J to 8 bases, leaving 8 bases not matched to a gene. CDR3 nucleotides: TGTGCCAGCAGCTTCGGGACAGGGGAGCTCGGCTACACCTTC. Translating it yields CASSFGTGELGYTF.

The chain combines TRBV29-1 with TRBJ2-5, with 11 bases that match TRBD1. The CDR3 runs 12 residues. Germline V gene lookup returns CDR1 SQVTM and CDR2 ANQGSEA. V gave up 7 bases and J gave up 5 bases; unmatched junction bases: 3. Written as DNA, the CDR3 is TGCAGCGCCTGGACAGGGGGCGAGACCCAGTACTTC. This sequence encodes CSAWTGGETQYF.

This rearrangement joins TRBV27 to TRBJ1-1, with D unresolved. This CDR3 comprises 15 residues. The germline V gene encodes CDR1 MNHEY and CDR2 SMNVEV (reference sequence). V was pared by 2 bases and J by 4 bases, with 14 bases between. CDR3 sequence reads: CASSLGPEGATEAFF. The CDR3 nucleotides are TGTGCCAGCAGTTTAGGGCCCGAGGGTGCCACTGAAGCTTTCTTT.

CDR3 sequence: CASSLVGQALNTEAFF. The CDR3 DNA is TGTGCCAGCAGCTTAGTGGGTCAGGCACTGAACACTGAAGCTTTCTTT. The J gene is TRBJ1-1, the V gene TRBV7-8; D not resolved. Trimming took off 1 base at V and 0 bases at J, with 12 bases between the two ends. There are 16 residues in the CDR3. The germline gives CDR1 SGHVS, CDR2 FQNEAQ.

The V gene is TRBV5-1, the J gene TRBJ1-5; 8 bases are a match to TRBD1. The J segment lost 5 bases and the V segment lost 4 bases, leaving 5 bases of the junction unmatched. The CDR3 is 14 amino acids. CDR1 SGHRS and CDR2 YFSETQ come from the germline V gene. DNA for the CDR3: TGCGCCAGCAGCAGGACAGGGTGGGATCAGCCCCAGCATTTT. This encodes CASSRTGWDQPQHF.

The genes are TRBV6-5 and TRBJ2-1, with TRBD2 matching over 9 bases. Per the germline V gene, CDR1 is MNHEY and CDR2 is SVGAGI. This CDR3 is 15 amino acids long. V dropped 5 bases and J dropped 8; count of bases not matched to a gene: 10. The DNA of the CDR3 is TGTGCCAGCAGTATAGGCGGGAGGGCCGAGGATGAGCAGTTCTTC. This sequence encodes CASSIGGRAEDEQFF.

In its sample, this clone was seen a few times. The V gene is TRBV2, the J gene TRBJ1-3; maybe TRBD1 (6 bases). The V end was cut by 6 bases, the J end by 2 bases, with 14 bases between. This CDR3 spans 15 amino acids. The V gene's germline CDR1 is SNHLY and CDR2 FYNNEI. DNA for the CDR3: TGTGCCAGCAGCGTAGCCGGGACACCTGGAAACACCATATATTTT. Translating it yields CASSVAGTPGNTIYF.

The chain uses TRBV30 and TRBJ2-5, with D hard to call. The CDR3 is 11 residues long. V lost 0 bases and J lost 5, with 4 bases in between. The germline V gene has CDR1 GTSNPN and CDR2 SVGIG (reference sequence). In nucleotides, the CDR3 is TGTGCCTGGAGTGTATCGGAGACCCAGTACTTC. Translation gives CAWSVSETQYF. The entire variable domain, with the rest obtained from reference TRBV30 and TRBJ2-5, is as follows: SQTIHQWPATLVQPVGSPLSLECTVEGTSNPNLYWYRQAAGRGLQLLFYSVGIGQISSEVPQNLSASRPQDRQFILSSKKLLLSDSGFYLCAWSVSETQYFGPGTRLLVL.

This clone was found once. The chain combines TRBV5-4 with TRBJ2-7, with 9 bases aligning to TRBD2. V shed 4 bases, J shed 3 bases, and the junction held 8 bases outside the gene matches. CDR3 size: 15 residues. Germline CDR1 reads SGHNT; CDR2 reads YYREEE (reference sequence). The CDR3 protein is CASSLKREAGYEQYF. In nucleotides, the CDR3 is TGTGCCAGCAGCCTGAAGCGGGAGGCCGGCTACGAGCAGTACTTC.

The chain recombines TRBV7-3 with TRBJ1-1, with 7 bases identical to TRBD1. The ends lost 6 bases at V and 3 bases at J; junction bases unmatched: 4. This CDR3 has 13 residues. Looked up from germline, CDR1 is SGHTA and CDR2 is FQGTGA. The CDR3 nucleotides are TGTGCCAGCAGAAGACAGGGAGACACTGAAGCTTTCTTT. It translates to CASRRQGDTEAFF.

This clone appeared a single time. V gene TRBV25-1 combines with J gene TRBJ2-1, with 10 bases aligning to TRBD2. The V segment lost 3 bases and the J segment 7 bases; nucleotides outside the gene matches: 3. From germline, CDR1 is MGHDK and CDR2 SYGVNS. This CDR3 is 14 amino acids long. CDR3: CASSDSGRRNEQFF. Written as DNA, the CDR3 is TGTGCCAGCAGTGATAGCGGGAGGCGAAATGAGCAGTTCTTC.

This clone was recorded a few times. The chain has TRBV6-5 and TRBJ1-4; no clear D gene. Trimming cost V 5 bases and J 4 bases, with 11 bases left between them. Germline V gene lookup returns CDR1 MNHEY and CDR2 SVGAGI. The CDR3 spans 14 residues. The CDR3 sequence: CASSTGIVNEKLFF. The CDR3 nucleotides are TGTGCCAGCAGTACCGGGATAGTTAATGAAAAACTGTTTTTT.

This chain links TRBV7-3 with TRBJ2-1, with 14 nucleotides matching TRBD2. This CDR3 has 15 residues. Germline CDR1 and CDR2: SGHTA and FQGTGA. V trimming: 5 bases; J trimming: 9 bases; junction bases outside the gene matches: 6. DNA for the CDR3: TGTGCCAGCAGCGAGGGACTAGCGGGAGTTGGTGAGCAGTTCTTC. Encoded protein: CASSEGLAGVGEQFF.

The chain employs TRBV7-2 and TRBJ2-1; possible D gene TRBD2, 6 bases. Between the trimmed V and J ends, which lost 4 bases and 13 bases, there was a span of 14 bases. This CDR3 is built from 12 residues. Germline values: CDR1 SGHTA, CDR2 FQGNSA. CDR3 amino acids: CASSSPGTPQFF. DNA of the CDR3: TGTGCCAGCAGCTCCCCCGGGACTCCCCAGTTCTTC.

The chain carries TRBV19 and TRBJ2-1; possibly TRBD2 for D (6 bases). In germline, CDR1 is LNHDA, CDR2 SQIVND (reference sequence). The CDR3 consists of 13 residues. V lost 3 bases and J lost 9, with 12 bases in between. CDR3 DNA sequence: TGTGCCAGTAGTATCGGGACTTGGACTGAGCAGTTCTTC. This encodes CASSIGTWTEQFF.

The chain carries TRBV10-3 and TRBJ1-1; maybe TRBD1 (5 bases). Trimming cost V 3 bases and J 10 bases, with 15 bases left between them. Germline V gene lookup returns CDR1 ENHRY and CDR2 SYGVKD. This CDR3 contains 13 residues. CDR3 amino acids: CAISDPRQPLAFF. The DNA for the CDR3 is TGTGCCATCAGTGACCCGAGACAGCCGTTAGCTTTCTTT.

This chain joins TRBV13 and TRBJ2-7; 8 nucleotides match TRBD2. Germline loops: CDR1 PRHDT, CDR2 FYEKMQ (reference sequence). This CDR3 has 16 amino acids. V was pared by 3 bases and J by 2 bases, with 9 bases of the junction left unmatched. The CDR3 is CASSFFSGTGAYEQYF. The DNA for the CDR3 is TGTGCCAGCAGCTTCTTTAGCGGGACGGGGGCCTACGAGCAGTACTTC.